This T cell receptor beta chain was captured by sequencing in a study of a mutant IDH1 vaccine in newly diagnosed glioma. Study-level background: Vaccination of patients was performed eight times, in weeks 1, 3, 5, 7, 11, 15, 19 and 23. Most patients had radiochemotherapy with temozolomide before enrollment; others had one alone.

The germline V gene encodes CDR1 DFQATT and CDR2 SNEGSKA (reference sequence). V dropped 6 bases and J dropped 6 bases, with 7 bases sitting between them. CDR3 length: 10 amino acids. This sample's time point: week 11, during vaccination. Vaccinated patients received 300 ug of mutant IDH1 20-mer peptide per dose, with topical imiquimod. The assay was immunoSEQ multiplex PCR, and TCRdb's table has in-frame clones only and misses some. Of 60,000 to 75,000 clones in the sample, approximately 80% were seen once. For this clone: Its antigen is not identified.

The chain joins TRBV20-1 to TRBJ2-3; D gene ambiguous. The TCR was taken from a man aged 30 to 45 with glioma. The sequencing here drew on PBMCs, taken from a glioma patient whose treatment included an IDH1 peptide vaccine. CDR3 amino acids: CSALVDTQYF. DNA for the CDR3: TGCAGTGCCCTAGTTGATACGCAGTATTTT.